The clone carrying this T cell receptor (beta chain) was counted at least ten times. Its antigen is not identified. This sample is part of a study of tumor-infiltrating lymphocytes in primary liver carcinoma. Co-extraction of both nucleic acids (RNA and DNA) used roughly 20-33 mg of unsorted bulk tissue. The trim removed 6 bases at V and 0 bases at J, leaving 13 bases unmatched. The CDR3 consists of 17 residues. Germline V gene data show CDR1 as SQVTM and CDR2 as ANQGSEA. Synthesis of TCR beta cDNA was carried out from 500 ng total RNA with a constant-region primer. Libraries covering TCR beta were generated through three nested multiplex PCR rounds (using a slightly modified ARM-PCR). The opening two PCR rounds, 10 cycles each, paired TRBV1-TRBV30 forward primers with a C-beta reverse primer. One entry per CDR3 protein results from TCRdb running MiXCR on the multiplex PCR reads. The sample has tens of thousands of distinct CDR3 sequences; 70% to 80% are singletons.

Study-wide findings and caveats: Tumor tissue displayed a significantly greater top-250-clone fraction than blood (p = 0.039). Only about 8-25% of top clones were detected in each of the five tumor regions. Between tumor regions, pairs overlapped more than tumor-adjacent and tumor-blood pairs did.

The receptor was isolated from a man aged 40-49 years with primary liver carcinoma and hepatitis B virus infection. The source material was liver tumor tissue from sampling region 3. The subset denotes: tumor region T3, left-lateral pole. The chain recombines TRBV29-1 with TRBJ2-2; 7 nucleotides match TRBD1. This CDR3 reads CSVLGLLGTANTGELFF. In nucleotides, the CDR3 is TGCAGCGTCCTTGGCCTCCTCGGGACAGCGAACACCGGGGAGCTGTTTTTT.